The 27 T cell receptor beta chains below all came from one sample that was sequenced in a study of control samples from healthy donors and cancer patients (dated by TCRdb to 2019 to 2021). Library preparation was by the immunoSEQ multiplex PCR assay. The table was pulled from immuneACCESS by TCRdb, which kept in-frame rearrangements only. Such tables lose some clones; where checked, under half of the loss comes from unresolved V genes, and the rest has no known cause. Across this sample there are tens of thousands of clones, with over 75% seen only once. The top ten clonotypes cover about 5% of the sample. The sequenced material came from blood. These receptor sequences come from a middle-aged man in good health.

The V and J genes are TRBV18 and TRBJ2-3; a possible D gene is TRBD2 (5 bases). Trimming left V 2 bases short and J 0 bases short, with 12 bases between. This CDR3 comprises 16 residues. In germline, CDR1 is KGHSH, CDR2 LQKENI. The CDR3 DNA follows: TGTGCCAGCTCACCAACGAGGGCAACTAGCACAGATACGCAGTATTTT. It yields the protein CASSPTRATSTDTQYF.

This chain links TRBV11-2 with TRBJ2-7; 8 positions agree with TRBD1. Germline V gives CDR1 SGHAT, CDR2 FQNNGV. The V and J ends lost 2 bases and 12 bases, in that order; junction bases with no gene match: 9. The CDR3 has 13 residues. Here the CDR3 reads CASSLRFSGTGYF. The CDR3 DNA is TGTGCCAGCAGCTTAAGATTTTCGGGGACAGGGTACTTC.

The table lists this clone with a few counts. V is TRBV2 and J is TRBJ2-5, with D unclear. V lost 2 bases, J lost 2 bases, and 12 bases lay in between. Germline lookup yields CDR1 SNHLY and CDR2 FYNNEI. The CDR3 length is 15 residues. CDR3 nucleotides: TGTGCCAGCAGTGAAAGCAACGGGCCACAAGAGACCCAGTACTTC. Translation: CASSESNGPQETQYF.

The chain's CDR3 is CASSVSGFSYEQYF. CDR3 DNA sequence: TGTGCCAGCAGCGTCTCCGGTTTCTCCTACGAGCAGTACTTC. This chain joins TRBV9 and TRBJ2-7, with D unresolved. The CDR3 consists of 14 residues. Germline V gene lookup returns CDR1 SGDLS and CDR2 YYNGEE. V was shortened by 2 bases and J by 0 bases, with 9 bases between the two germline ends.

CDR3: CASSDGGYQETQYF. DNA for the CDR3: TGTGCCAGCAGCGACGGGGGATACCAAGAGACCCAGTACTTC. The V and J genes are TRBV7-2 and TRBJ2-5; D is perhaps TRBD2 (6 bases). The V end was cut by 5 bases, the J end by 0 bases, with 10 bases between. Germline V gene sequence: CDR1 SGHTA, CDR2 FQGNSA. The CDR3 sequence is 14 residues long. Using reference TRBV7-2 and TRBJ2-5 for the parts outside the CDR3, the full variable domain is GAGVSQSPSNKVTEKGKDVELRCDPISGHTALYWYRQSLGQGLEFLIYFQGNSAPDKSGLPSDRFSAERTGGSVSTLTIQRTQQEDSAVYLCASSDGGYQETQYFGPGTRLLVL.

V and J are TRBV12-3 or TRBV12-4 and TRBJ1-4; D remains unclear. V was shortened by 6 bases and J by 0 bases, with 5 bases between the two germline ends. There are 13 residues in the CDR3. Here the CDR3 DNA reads TGTGCCAGCAGATCGACAACTAATGAAAAACTGTTTTTT. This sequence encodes CASRSTTNEKLFF.

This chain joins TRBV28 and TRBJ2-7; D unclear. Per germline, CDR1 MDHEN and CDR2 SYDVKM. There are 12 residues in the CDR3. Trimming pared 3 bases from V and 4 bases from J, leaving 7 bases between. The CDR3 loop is CASSLNPYEQYF. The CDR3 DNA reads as TGTGCCAGCAGTTTGAATCCGTACGAGCAGTACTTC.

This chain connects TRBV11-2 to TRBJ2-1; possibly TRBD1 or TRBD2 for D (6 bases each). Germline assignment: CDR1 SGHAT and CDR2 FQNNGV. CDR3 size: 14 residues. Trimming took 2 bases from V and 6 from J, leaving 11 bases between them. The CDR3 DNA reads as TGTGCCAGCAGCTTACTAGGGGGGCCCAATGAGCAGTTCTTC. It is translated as CASSLLGGPNEQFF.

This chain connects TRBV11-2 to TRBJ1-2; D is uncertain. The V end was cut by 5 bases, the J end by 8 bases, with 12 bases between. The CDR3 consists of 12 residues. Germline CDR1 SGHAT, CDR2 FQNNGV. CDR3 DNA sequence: TGTGCCAGCAGCCCGGGTCCGCGGGGCTACACCTTC. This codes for CASSPGPRGYTF. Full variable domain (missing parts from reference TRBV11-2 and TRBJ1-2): EAGVAQSPRYKIIEKRQSVAFWCNPISGHATLYWYQQILGQGPKLLIQFQNNGVVDDSQLPKDRFSAERLKGVDSTLKIQPAKLEDSAVYLCASSPGPRGYTFGSGTRLTVV.

The CDR3: CASSWADTQYF. As DNA, the CDR3 is TGTGCCAGCAGTTGGGCGGATACGCAGTATTTT. The chain employs TRBV6-6 and TRBJ2-3; D not resolved. This CDR3 is 11 amino acids long. The germline V gene encodes CDR1 MNHNY and CDR2 SVGAGI (reference sequence). V was shortened by 4 bases and J by 6 bases, with 5 bases between the two germline ends.

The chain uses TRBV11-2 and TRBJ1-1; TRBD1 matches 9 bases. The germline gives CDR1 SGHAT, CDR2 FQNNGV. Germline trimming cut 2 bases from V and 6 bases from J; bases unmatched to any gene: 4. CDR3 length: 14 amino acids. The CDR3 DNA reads TGTGCCAGCAGCTTATCGGGACAGGGATCTGAAGCTTTCTTT. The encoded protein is CASSLSGQGSEAFF.

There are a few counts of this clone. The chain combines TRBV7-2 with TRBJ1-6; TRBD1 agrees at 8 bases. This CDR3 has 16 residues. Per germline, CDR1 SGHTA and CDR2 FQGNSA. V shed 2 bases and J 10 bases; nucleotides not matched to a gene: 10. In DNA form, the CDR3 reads TGTGCCAGCAGCTTAAGCCGGGACAGGCCGAAGTCACCCCTCCACTTT. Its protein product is CASSLSRDRPKSPLHF.

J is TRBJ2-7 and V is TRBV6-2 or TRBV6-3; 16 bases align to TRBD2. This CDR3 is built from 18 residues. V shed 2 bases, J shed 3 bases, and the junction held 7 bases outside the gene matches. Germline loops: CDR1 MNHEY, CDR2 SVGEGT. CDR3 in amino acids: CASSYKRGLAGGRYEQYF. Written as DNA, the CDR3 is TGTGCCAGCAGTTACAAGCGGGGACTAGCGGGAGGGCGCTACGAGCAGTACTTC.

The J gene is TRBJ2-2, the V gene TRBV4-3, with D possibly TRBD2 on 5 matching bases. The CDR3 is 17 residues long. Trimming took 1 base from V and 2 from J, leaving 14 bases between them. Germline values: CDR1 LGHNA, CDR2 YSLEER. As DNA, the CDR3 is TGCGCCAGCAGCCAAGTGTGGGTAGGACTCAACACCGGGGAGCTGTTTTTT. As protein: CASSQVWVGLNTGELFF.

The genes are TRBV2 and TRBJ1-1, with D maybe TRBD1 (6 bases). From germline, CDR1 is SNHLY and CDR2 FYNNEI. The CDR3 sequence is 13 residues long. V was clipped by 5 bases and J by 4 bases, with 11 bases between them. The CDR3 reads CASSLQGRTEAFF. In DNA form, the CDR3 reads TGTGCCAGCAGTTTACAGGGCCGCACTGAAGCTTTCTTT.

The chain's CDR3 is CASSQGWGQGSYNEQFF. The CDR3 region has the DNA TGCGCCAGCAGCCAAGGGTGGGGTCAAGGATCCTACAATGAGCAGTTCTTC. The gene calls are TRBV4-3 and TRBJ2-1, with D unresolved. This CDR3 has 17 residues. Germline-derived CDR1 and CDR2 are LGHNA and YSLEER. The V end was cut by 1 base, the J end by 1 base, with 14 bases between.

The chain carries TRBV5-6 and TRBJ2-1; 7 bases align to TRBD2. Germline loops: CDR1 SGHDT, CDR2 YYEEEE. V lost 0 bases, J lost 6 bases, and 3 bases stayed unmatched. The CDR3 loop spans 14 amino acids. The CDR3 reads CASSLGGRGNEQFF. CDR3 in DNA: TGTGCCAGCAGCTTGGGAGGGAGGGGCAATGAGCAGTTCTTC.

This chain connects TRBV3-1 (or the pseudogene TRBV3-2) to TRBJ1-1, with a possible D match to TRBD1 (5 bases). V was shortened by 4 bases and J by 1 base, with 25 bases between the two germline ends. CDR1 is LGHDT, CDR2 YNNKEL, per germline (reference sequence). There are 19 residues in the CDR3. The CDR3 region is CASSLRGSYGRLANTEAFF. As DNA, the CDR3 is TGTGCCAGCAGCCTGAGGGGAAGCTACGGACGGCTCGCGAACACTGAAGCTTTCTTT.

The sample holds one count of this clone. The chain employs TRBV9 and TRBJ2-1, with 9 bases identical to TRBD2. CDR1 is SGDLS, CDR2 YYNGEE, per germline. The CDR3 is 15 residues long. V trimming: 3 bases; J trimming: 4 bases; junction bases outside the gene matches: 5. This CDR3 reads CASSAGTSPYNEQFF. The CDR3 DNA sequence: TGTGCCAGCAGCGCCGGGACTAGCCCTTACAATGAGCAGTTCTTC. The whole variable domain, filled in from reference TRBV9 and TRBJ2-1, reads DSGVTQTPKHLITATGQRVTLRCSPRSGDLSVYWYQQSLDQGLQFLIQYYNGEERAKGNILERFSAQQFPDLHSELNLSSLELGDSALYFCASSAGTSPYNEQFFGPGTRLTVL.

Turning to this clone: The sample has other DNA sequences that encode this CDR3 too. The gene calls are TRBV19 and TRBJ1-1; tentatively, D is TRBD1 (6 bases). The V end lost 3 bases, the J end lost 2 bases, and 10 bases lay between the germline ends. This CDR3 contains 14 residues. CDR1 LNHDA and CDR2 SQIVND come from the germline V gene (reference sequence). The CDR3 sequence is CASSIPGQNTEAFF. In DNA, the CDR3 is TGTGCCAGTAGTATCCCGGGACAAAACACTGAAGCTTTCTTT.

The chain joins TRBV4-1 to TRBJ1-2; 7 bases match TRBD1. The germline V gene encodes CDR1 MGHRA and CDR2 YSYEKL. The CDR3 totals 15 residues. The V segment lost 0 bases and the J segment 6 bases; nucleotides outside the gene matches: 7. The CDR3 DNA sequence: TGCGCCAGCAGCCAAGATCACGGACAGGTGAATGGCTACACCTTC. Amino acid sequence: CASSQDHGQVNGYTF.

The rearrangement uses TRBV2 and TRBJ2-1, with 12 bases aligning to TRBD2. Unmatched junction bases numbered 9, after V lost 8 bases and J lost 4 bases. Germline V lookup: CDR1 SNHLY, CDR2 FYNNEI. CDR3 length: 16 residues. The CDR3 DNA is TGTGCCAGCGGGGGAGCAGGACTAGCGGGGTACAATGAGCAGTTCTTC. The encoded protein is CASGGAGLAGYNEQFF.

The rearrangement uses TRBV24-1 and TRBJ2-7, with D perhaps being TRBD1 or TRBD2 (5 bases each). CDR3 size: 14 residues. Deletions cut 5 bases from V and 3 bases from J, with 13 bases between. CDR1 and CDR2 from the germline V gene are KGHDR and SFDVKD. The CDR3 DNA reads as TGTGCCACCAGTGCTGGGACGCCTTACTACGAGCAGTACTTC. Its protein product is CATSAGTPYYEQYF.

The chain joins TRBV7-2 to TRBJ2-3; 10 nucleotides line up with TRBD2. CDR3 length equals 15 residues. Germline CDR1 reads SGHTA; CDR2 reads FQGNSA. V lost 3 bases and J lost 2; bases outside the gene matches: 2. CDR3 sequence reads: CASSLGLATTDTQYF. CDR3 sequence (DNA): TGTGCCAGCAGCTTGGGACTAGCGACCACAGATACGCAGTATTTT.

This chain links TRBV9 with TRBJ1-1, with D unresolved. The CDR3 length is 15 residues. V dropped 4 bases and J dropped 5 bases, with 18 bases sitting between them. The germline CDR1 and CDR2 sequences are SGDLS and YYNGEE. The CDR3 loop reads CASSLRKEGRTEAFF. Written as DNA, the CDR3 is TGTGCCAGCAGCTTGCGGAAGGAGGGAAGGACTGAAGCTTTCTTT.

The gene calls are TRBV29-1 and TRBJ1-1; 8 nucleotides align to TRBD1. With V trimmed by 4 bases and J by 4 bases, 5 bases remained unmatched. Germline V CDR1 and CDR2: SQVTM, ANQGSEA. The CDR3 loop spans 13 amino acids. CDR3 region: CSVGGTGGTEAFF. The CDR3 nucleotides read TGCAGCGTTGGGGGTACAGGGGGCACTGAAGCTTTCTTT.

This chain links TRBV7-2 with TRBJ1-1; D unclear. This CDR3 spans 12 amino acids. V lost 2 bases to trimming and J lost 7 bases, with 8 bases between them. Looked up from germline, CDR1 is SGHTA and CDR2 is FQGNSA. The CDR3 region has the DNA TGTGCCAGCAGCTTATTGAGCTTTGAAGCTTTCTTT. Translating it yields CASSLLSFEAFF.